Shown below are 16 T cell receptor beta chains from a single sample sequenced in a study of blood T cell repertoires in COVID-19. Here immunoSEQ multiplex PCR was the method, and the copy in TCRdb shows in-frame clones only, minus some. Of some 98,000 clones listed, roughly 82% are singletons. The sample consisted of peripheral blood. These receptors came from a man aged 60 to 69 with acute or convalescent COVID-19.

The chain employs TRBV5-3 and TRBJ1-1; D gene unclear. TRBV5-3 is recorded as an ORF, its role being uncertain. This CDR3 is built from 16 residues. V was pared by 3 bases and J by 1 base, with 16 bases between. The CDR3 protein is CARSSERHRRNTEAFF. The CDR3 nucleotides read TGTGCCAGAAGCTCTGAAAGACACAGACGGAACACTGAAGCTTTCTTT.

The chain uses TRBV12-5 and TRBJ2-2; D is perhaps TRBD2 (6 bases). Germline values: CDR1 LGHNT, CDR2 FRNRAP. The CDR3 is 16 residues long. The V end lost 1 base, the J end lost 2 bases, and 11 bases lay between the germline ends. The CDR3 reads CASGLARDFNTGELFF. In nucleotides, the CDR3 is TGTGCTAGTGGTTTGGCCCGGGACTTTAACACCGGGGAGCTGTTTTTT.

The chain uses TRBV7-6 and TRBJ2-3; 7 bases agree with TRBD1. CDR3 length equals 15 residues. CDR1 and CDR2 from the germline V gene are SGHVS and FNYEAQ. V trimming: 7 bases; J trimming: 2 bases; junction bases outside the gene matches: 9. This CDR3 reads CASTPLQGITDTQYF. In nucleotides, the CDR3 is TGTGCCAGCACCCCCCTACAGGGGATCACAGATACGCAGTATTTT.

V gene TRBV29-1 combines with J gene TRBJ1-1, with D possibly TRBD1 on 6 matching bases. V dropped 5 bases and J dropped 1 base, with 8 bases sitting between them. The CDR3 length is 12 residues. The germline gives CDR1 SQVTM, CDR2 ANQGSEA. Here the CDR3 reads CSVKTGNTEAFF. The CDR3 DNA reads TGCAGCGTTAAGACAGGGAACACTGAAGCTTTCTTT.

The chain combines TRBV5-6 with TRBJ1-1; 7 bases align to TRBD1. Looked up from germline, CDR1 is SGHDT and CDR2 is YYEEEE. This CDR3 comprises 15 residues. J gave up 6 bases and V 1 base, and 9 bases lay outside the gene matches. The CDR3 loop reads CASSLLYRGLAEAFF. CDR3 in DNA: TGTGCCAGCAGCTTGCTATACAGGGGTCTAGCTGAAGCTTTCTTT. Using reference TRBV5-6 and TRBJ1-1 for the parts outside the CDR3, the full variable domain is DAGVTQSPTHLIKTRGQQVTLRCSPKSGHDTVSWYQQALGQGPQFIFQYYEEEERQRGNFPDRFSGHQFPNYSSELNVNALLLGDSALYLCASSLLYRGLAEAFFGQGTRLTVV.

The rearrangement joins TRBV7-2 to TRBJ2-3; 7 bases fit TRBD2. CDR1 is SGHTA and CDR2 is FQGNSA in the germline V gene. V lost 0 bases and J lost 1; bases outside the gene matches: 4. The CDR3 covers 16 residues. The DNA for the CDR3 is TGTGCCAGCAGCTTAGCCCCTAGCGGAGGCACAGATACGCAGTATTTT. It yields the protein CASSLAPSGGTDTQYF.

CDR3 loop: CASSDQTGVDGYTF. CDR3 DNA sequence: TGTGCCAGCAGTGACCAAACAGGGGTTGACGGCTACACCTTC. This sequence joins TRBV6-1 and TRBJ1-2; TRBD1 agrees at 7 bases. Unmatched junction bases numbered 9, after V lost 3 bases and J lost 8 bases. The CDR3 is made up of 14 amino acids. The germline CDR1 and CDR2 sequences are MNHNS and SASEGT.

V and J are TRBV28 and TRBJ1-1; D unresolved. With 5 bases removed from V and 0 bases from J, the gap between germline ends came to 7 bases. Per the germline V gene, CDR1 is MDHEN and CDR2 is SYDVKM. This CDR3 contains 13 residues. The CDR3 reads CASSSRVNTEAFF. The CDR3 nucleotides are TGTGCCAGCAGTAGTCGCGTGAACACTGAAGCTTTCTTT.

This clone was observed a single time. The CDR3, as DNA: TGTGCCAGTAGTTGGGACACTCATGAGCAGTTCTTC. It codes for CASSWDTHEQFF. The chain has TRBV19 and TRBJ2-1; D possibly corresponds to TRBD1 (6 bases). V gave up 5 bases and J gave up 8 bases, with 10 bases separating them. The CDR3 consists of 12 residues. The germline gives CDR1 LNHDA, CDR2 SQIVND (reference sequence).

This clone was observed once. The genes are TRBV29-1 and TRBJ1-4, with D perhaps TRBD1 (5 bases). CDR3 length: 14 amino acids. Trimming left V 7 bases short and J 0 bases short, with 12 bases between. The germline V gene has CDR1 SQVTM and CDR2 ANQGSEA. CDR3 loop: CSGGTGATNEKLFF. The DNA of the CDR3 is TGCAGCGGAGGTACAGGCGCAACTAATGAAAAACTGTTTTTT.

V usage is TRBV4-2 and J usage is TRBJ1-1; D is possibly TRBD1 (5 bases). The germline V gene has CDR1 LGHNA and CDR2 YNFKEQ. Trimming took 4 bases from V and 0 from J, leaving 18 bases between them. This CDR3 comprises 17 residues. The CDR3 nucleotides are TGTGCCAGCAGCCCGGGGGAGGGCCGGGGGATGAACACTGAAGCTTTCTTT. Its protein product is CASSPGEGRGMNTEAFF.

The chain carries TRBV28 and TRBJ2-7, with D perhaps TRBD1 (5 bases). The CDR3 extends over 13 amino acids. The ends were cut back, 6 bases at V and 5 bases at J, with 14 bases in the middle. Per germline, CDR1 MDHEN and CDR2 SYDVKM. The chain's CDR3 is CASSPEWGHEQYF. The CDR3, as DNA: TGTGCCAGCAGCCCGGAGTGGGGCCACGAGCAGTACTTC.

V and J are TRBV7-3 and TRBJ1-5, with a possible D match to TRBD1 (5 bases). Trimming pared 5 bases from V and 0 bases from J, leaving 14 bases between. This CDR3 comprises 16 residues. Per the germline V gene, CDR1 is SGHTA and CDR2 is FQGTGA. The CDR3 nucleotides read TGTGCCAGCAGCCCACACCAACAGGATAGCAATCAGCCCCAGCATTTT. Protein: CASSPHQQDSNQPQHF.

The J gene is TRBJ2-7, the V gene TRBV7-8; 10 bases are shared with TRBD2. V lost 6 bases, J lost 4 bases, and 15 bases stayed unmatched. The CDR3 is made up of 17 amino acids. Per the germline V gene, CDR1 is SGHVS and CDR2 is FQNEAQ. In DNA, the CDR3 is TGTGCCAGCAGTTACAGCGGGGGGGCCGAGTCTTCGTACGAGCAGTACTTC. Amino acid sequence: CASSYSGGAESSYEQYF. Full variable domain (outside the CDR3, taken from reference TRBV7-8 and TRBJ2-7): GAGVSQSPRYKVAKRGQDVALRCDPISGHVSLFWYQQALGQGPEFLTYFQNEAQLDKSGLPSDRFFAERPEGSVSTLKIQRTQQEDSAVYLCASSYSGGAESSYEQYFGPGTRLTVT.

The J gene is TRBJ2-5, the V gene TRBV6-6; TRBD1 matches 9 bases. Germline V CDR1 and CDR2: MNHNY, SVGAGI (reference sequence). Trimming at V came to 4 bases and at J to 4 bases, leaving 7 bases not matched to a gene. The CDR3 runs 15 residues. The CDR3 bases are TGTGCCAGCAGTTTCTCCGGGACAGGGATAGAGACCCAGTACTTC. It encodes CASSFSGTGIETQYF.

This clone has a handful of counts. The chain links TRBV4-3 to TRBJ2-7; 9 bases are shared with TRBD1. CDR3 length equals 16 residues. Per the germline V gene, CDR1 is LGHNA and CDR2 is YSLEER. Trimming at V came to 3 bases and at J to 0 bases, leaving 6 bases not matched to a gene. The CDR3 here is CASSHLQGASSYEQYF. CDR3 DNA: TGCGCCAGCAGCCACTTACAGGGGGCGAGCTCCTACGAGCAGTACTTC.